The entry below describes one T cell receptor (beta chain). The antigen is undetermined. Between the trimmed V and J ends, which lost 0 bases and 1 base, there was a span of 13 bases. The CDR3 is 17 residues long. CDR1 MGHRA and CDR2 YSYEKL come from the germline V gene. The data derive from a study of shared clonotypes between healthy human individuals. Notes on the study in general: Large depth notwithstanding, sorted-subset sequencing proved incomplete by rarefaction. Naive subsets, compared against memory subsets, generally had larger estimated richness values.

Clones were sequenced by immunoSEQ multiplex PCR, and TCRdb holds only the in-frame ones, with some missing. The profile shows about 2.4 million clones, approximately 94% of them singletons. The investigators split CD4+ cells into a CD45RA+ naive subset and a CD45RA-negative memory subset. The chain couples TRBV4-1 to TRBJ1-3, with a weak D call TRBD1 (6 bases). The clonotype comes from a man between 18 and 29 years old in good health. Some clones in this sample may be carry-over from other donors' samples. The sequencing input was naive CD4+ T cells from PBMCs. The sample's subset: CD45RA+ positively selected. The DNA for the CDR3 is TGCGCCAGCAGCCAAGATCCAAACAGGGATTCTGGAAACACCATATATTTT. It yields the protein CASSQDPNRDSGNTIYF.